The subject of this entry is one T cell receptor beta chain. This clone turned up a few times. What antigen it recognizes has not been identified. There are no base qualities to consult, and no much larger clone falls within one base. The data belong to a study of OX40 agonist ivuxolimab in advanced cancers. Notes on the research overall: Ivuxolimab, which targeted the costimulatory receptor OX40 (CD134), was an agonistic, fully human IgG2 monoclonal antibody. Intravenous ivuxolimab was administered to patients every 2 weeks at six dose levels: 0.01, 0.1, 0.3, 1.5, 3 and 10 mg/kg. Of the approximately 54 patients in dose escalation, around 19 had hepatocellular carcinoma, roughly 15 had melanoma, 9 had renal cell carcinoma and 9 had head and neck cancer. In the dose-escalation cohort, roughly 80% of patients were male, and the mean age was approximately 60 years, with a range of roughly 23 to 85. Patients were allowed to have had prior anti-PD-1, anti-PD-L1 or anti-CTLA-4 therapy, and approximately 40% of the dose-escalation patients had previously received checkpoint inhibitors. Partial responses occurred in three dose-escalation patients: two with cutaneous melanoma and one with hepatocellular carcinoma. The purpose of peripheral TCRbeta sequencing was to test whether ivuxolimab changed TCR sequence diversity and led to clonal T-cell expansion. The paper reports the monotherapy dose-escalation portion (N of about 47 patients) of the phase I ivuxolimab trial. Overall results and qualifications from the work: At doses of 0.1 to 3.0 mg/kg, clonal expansion of both CD4+ and CD8+ T cells in blood was seen between baseline and week 6. Which antigens the clonally expanded peripheral T cells were specific for was not determined. Partial responders in the 0.1-3.0 mg/kg groups had among the lowest normalized peripheral clonal expansion, especially among CD8+ T cells. After ivuxolimab, CD8+ T cells had more expanded clones than CD4+ T cells on average. Low levels of normalized T-cell clonal expansion were also seen in some patients who did not respond.

Genomic DNA was extracted from sorted cells for sequencing of the TCRbeta CDR3 region. TCRbeta CDR3 regions were sequenced using the immunoSEQ Assay. In its TCRdb copy, this immuneACCESS table keeps in-frame sequences only and misses some clones. Where compared with another copy, unresolved V genes explain less than half of these, and the others have no known cause. The sample table lists about 130,000 clones, roughly 90% of them with a count of one. 0.7% to 0.85% of the sample lies in the top ten. The trial excluded patients who had a history of autoimmune disease or were on systemic immunosuppression. Peripheral blood for TCR sequencing was collected from all dose cohorts at baseline, on cycle 4 day 1, and on cycle 7 day 1. The samples were taken from a phase I, first-in-human, multicenter, open-label dose-escalation trial of ivuxolimab. The trial enrolled adults with locally advanced or metastatic head and neck squamous cell, hepatocellular, melanoma or renal cell carcinoma. Before TCR sequencing, CD4+ and CD8+ T cells were separately sorted from peripheral blood.

The sequencing here drew on CD4+ or CD8+ T cells sorted from blood, taken in a trial of the OX40 agonist ivuxolimab. The source is an adult with an advanced solid tumor such as melanoma, head and neck, liver or kidney cancer.

For the CDR3, the sequence is CASSLEQVDYPEAFF. The base sequence is TGTGCCAGCAGCTTAGAACAGGTGGACTACCCTGAAGCTTTCTTT. This chain is built from TRBV7-9 and TRBJ1-1; tentative D gene TRBD1, with 5 bases matching. The CDR3 has 15 amino acids, counting the end cysteine and phenylalanine. Just the 45-base CDR3 DNA is kept, in frame starting at base 1. V and J lose 1 base and 6 bases, and a span of 15 bases separates them. The germline V gene (reference sequence) gives CDR1 as SEHNR and CDR2 as FQNEAQ.